This is a list of T cell receptor beta chains from one sample in a study of blood T cell repertoires in COVID-19. Clones were read by immunoSEQ multiplex PCR, and TCRdb kept only the in-frame ones, dropping some. The data show approximately 70,000 clones, more than 75% seen once. The sequenced material came from peripheral blood. Every receptor here comes from an older man with active or convalescent COVID-19. Each CDR3 is given with its conserved first and last residue. Each record gives: V gene, clone size, CDR3 protein. Clone size, where shown, is once, few, many, or a class for clones that have expanded.

v_gene: TRBV6-5; abundance: NA; CDR3aa: CASRLAGASTPEQFF
v_gene: TRBV19; abundance: NA; CDR3aa: CASSRGFGGTNYGYTF
v_gene: TRBV23-1; abundance: NA; CDR3aa: CASSQAGRNKDKNIQYF
v_gene: TRBV2; abundance: few; CDR3aa: CASTRTGVDQPQHF
v_gene: TRBV15; abundance: NA; CDR3aa: CATSKGGTGPIQPQHF
v_gene: TRBV6-2/TRBV6-3; abundance: NA; CDR3aa: CASSAPERGSYEQYF
v_gene: TRBV5-1; abundance: NA; CDR3aa: CASSLAMTGGTYEQYF
v_gene: TRBV3-1/TRBV3-2; abundance: NA; CDR3aa: CASSLLPGQGAFYGYTF
v_gene: TRBV5-4; abundance: once; CDR3aa: CASSARQVNTEAFF
v_gene: TRBV5-4; abundance: NA; CDR3aa: CASSFRLDNYGYTF
v_gene: TRBV4-2; abundance: few; CDR3aa: CASSHEEGILNEQFF
v_gene: TRBV9; abundance: NA; CDR3aa: CASSETSGSSYEQYF
v_gene: TRBV18; abundance: NA; CDR3aa: CASSSRTSGNQLNEQFF
v_gene: TRBV15; abundance: NA; CDR3aa: CATSRTRLGATNEKLFF
v_gene: TRBV5-4; abundance: few; CDR3aa: CASSLGRANTGELFF
v_gene: TRBV13; abundance: NA; CDR3aa: CASSVTAYTEAFF
v_gene: TRBV28; abundance: NA; CDR3aa: CASSSAGVVHNSPLHF
v_gene: TRBV3-1/TRBV3-2; abundance: NA; CDR3aa: CASSHGLAVATDEQFF
v_gene: TRBV29-1; abundance: NA; CDR3aa: CSAGQGNTIYF
v_gene: TRBV28; abundance: NA; CDR3aa: CASNPTGGNQPQHF
v_gene: TRBV29-1; abundance: NA; CDR3aa: CSVDPLGQGAREQYF
v_gene: TRBV30; abundance: NA; CDR3aa: CAWRHLNTEAFF
v_gene: TRBV7-9; abundance: NA; CDR3aa: CASSLLAGAPSYEQYF
v_gene: TRBV19; abundance: once; CDR3aa: CASSMRDRNYGYTF
v_gene: TRBV29-1; abundance: NA; CDR3aa: CSSKIQQETEAFF
v_gene: TRBV14; abundance: NA; CDR3aa: CASSSGTEFQETQYF
v_gene: TRBV11-2; abundance: once; CDR3aa: CASRDRGGEQYF
v_gene: TRBV28; abundance: NA; CDR3aa: CASSSGGGGSDEQYF
v_gene: TRBV27; abundance: NA; CDR3aa: CASSLFPDRTYGYTF
v_gene: TRBV2; abundance: NA; CDR3aa: CASSVDRGEKLFF
v_gene: TRBV28; abundance: NA; CDR3aa: CASSVKRLVAFF
v_gene: TRBV19; abundance: NA; CDR3aa: CASSMRGESEKLFF
v_gene: TRBV19; abundance: few; CDR3aa: CASSSQGLSNQPQHF
v_gene: TRBV21-1; abundance: NA; CDR3aa: CASSKGGSGTWEQYF
v_gene: TRBV2; abundance: few; CDR3aa: CASRDRGSGYTF
v_gene: TRBV12-5; abundance: NA; CDR3aa: CASGLSVNTEAFF
v_gene: TRBV19; abundance: NA; CDR3aa: CASSITGSSNQPQHF
v_gene: TRBV29-1; abundance: few; CDR3aa: CSARSTGVRSTDTQYF
v_gene: TRBV4-3; abundance: NA; CDR3aa: CASSQGHRATEAFF
v_gene: TRBV25-1; abundance: NA; CDR3aa: CASSPTITGGRAEAFF
v_gene: TRBV11-3; abundance: NA; CDR3aa: CASGLYGYTF
v_gene: TRBV6-2/TRBV6-3; abundance: NA; CDR3aa: CASSQGQLTKPQHF
v_gene: TRBV20-1; abundance: NA; CDR3aa: CSASNPGGDDYGYTF
v_gene: TRBV6-5; abundance: NA; CDR3aa: CASSPPGGSGNTIYF
v_gene: TRBV3-1/TRBV3-2; abundance: NA; CDR3aa: CASSQTSGGEQYF
v_gene: TRBV7-9; abundance: once; CDR3aa: CASSLIGTGTYGYTF
v_gene: TRBV5-5; abundance: NA; CDR3aa: CASSQGVLKETQYF
v_gene: TRBV10-2; abundance: NA; CDR3aa: CASSRAGGAYEQYF
v_gene: TRBV3-1/TRBV3-2; abundance: NA; CDR3aa: CASSQDWRALPYEQYF
v_gene: TRBV2; abundance: few; CDR3aa: CASRDSGQGYNEQFF
v_gene: TRBV19; abundance: NA; CDR3aa: CASSIFGGREAFF
v_gene: TRBV7-9; abundance: NA; CDR3aa: CASSDRGWNTEAFF
v_gene: TRBV27; abundance: NA; CDR3aa: CASSLGGNGKTEAFF
v_gene: TRBV27; abundance: NA; CDR3aa: CASSPLEALSSSFKYF
v_gene: TRBV5-1; abundance: NA; CDR3aa: CASSEQGAQETQYF
v_gene: TRBV4-3; abundance: NA; CDR3aa: CASSHRDRDYEQYF
v_gene: TRBV6-5; abundance: NA; CDR3aa: CASSYSGQGGHQPQHF
v_gene: TRBV5-5; abundance: NA; CDR3aa: CASSLVSGNTEAFF
v_gene: TRBV6-6; abundance: NA; CDR3aa: CASKEQVTLQEQYF